This T cell receptor (beta chain) is drawn from a study of blood T cell repertoires in COVID-19 (dated by TCRdb to the early 2020s). A note on the overall study: Samples covering the acute and convalescent phases of COVID-19 were provided by collaborators in the United States, Italy and Spain. Samples were obtained from the ongoing ImmuneRACE study (first 160 participants) and from approximately 1,200 subjects provided by 6 global collaborators. The repertoires were released in a freely available public database intended as a resource for research on the immune response to SARS-CoV-2. The sample metadata nearly always contained a de-identified subject ID, COVID-19 status, age in years and sex. The material from the prospective study consisted of cDNA or gDNA derived from T cells, B-cell-depleted T cells, or PBMCs. The dataset comprised deeply sampled blood TCRbeta repertoires from subjects exposed to, actively infected with, or recovered from COVID-19. Where available, HLA class I and class II types were obtained from metadata supplied by the sample provider rather than from assay-based typing. The investigation overall reported the following: The amount of clinical and demographic metadata varied by source and participant and was provided uncurated.

CDR1 MNHEY and CDR2 SVGAGI were looked up in the germline V gene. V and J lose 2 bases and 4 bases, and a span of 17 bases separates them. From the cysteine up to the phenylalanine, the CDR3 has a length of 16 residues. The entry retains the CDR3 DNA only, 48 bases that are in frame from base 1. About this clone: The antigen it binds to is not known. No much larger clone is present one base from it, and per-base qualities are unavailable.

Whole blood was collected in K2EDTA tubes by collaborating institutions according to the institutions' own protocols. For TCRbeta analysis, collaborator samples were shipped as frozen whole blood, as isolated PBMCs, or as DNA extracted from either sample type. TCRbeta CDR3 regions were amplified from genomic DNA using the immunoSEQ Assay, a bias-controlled multiplex PCR. Per the source publication's procedure: Nucleated cell counts per sample were estimated from amplification of reference gene primers within the assay. To quantify the absolute abundance of each unique TCRbeta CDR3 rearrangement, sequence reads were collapsed and filtered. For each sample, productive Simpson clonality was calculated by taking the square root of Simpson's diversity index across productive rearrangements. The table comes from immuneACCESS by way of TCRdb, which keeps in-frame sequences with V and J called. Part of the clones is missing from these tables; in studies checked, under half for an unresolved V gene and the rest for unknown reasons. V and J calls and clone size follow that table, whereas D and trimming were derived from the DNA. The sample table lists 150,000 to 170,000 clones, roughly 78% of them with a count of one. Of the sample, roughly 1.5% falls within the top ten clones.

The clonotype comes from an elderly man with acute or convalescent COVID-19. Sample: peripheral blood. The V and J genes are TRBV6-5 and TRBJ1-1; a tentative D match to TRBD1 spans 5 bases. CDR3 sequence: CASSYDSTGGVTEAFF. The DNA sequence is as follows: TGTGCCAGCAGTTACGACTCTACAGGTGGGGTCACTGAAGCTTTCTTT.